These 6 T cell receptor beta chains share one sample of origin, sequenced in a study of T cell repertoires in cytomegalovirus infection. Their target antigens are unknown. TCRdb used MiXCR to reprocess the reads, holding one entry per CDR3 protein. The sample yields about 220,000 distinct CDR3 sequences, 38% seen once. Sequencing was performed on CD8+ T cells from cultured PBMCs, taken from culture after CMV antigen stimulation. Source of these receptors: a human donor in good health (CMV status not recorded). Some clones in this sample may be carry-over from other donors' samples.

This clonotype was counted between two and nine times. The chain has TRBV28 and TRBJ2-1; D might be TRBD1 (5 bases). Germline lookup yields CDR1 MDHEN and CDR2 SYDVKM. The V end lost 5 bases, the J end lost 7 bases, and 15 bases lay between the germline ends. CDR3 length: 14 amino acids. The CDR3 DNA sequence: TGTGCCAGCAGTCTTAGGACAACCAGAAATGAGCAGTTCTTC. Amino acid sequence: CASSLRTTRNEQFF. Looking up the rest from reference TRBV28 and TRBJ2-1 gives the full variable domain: DVKVTQSSRYLVKRTGEKVFLECVQDMDHENMFWYRQDPGLGLRLIYFSYDVKMKEKGDIPEGYSVSREKKERFSLILESASTNQTSMYLCASSLRTTRNEQFFGPGTRLTVL.

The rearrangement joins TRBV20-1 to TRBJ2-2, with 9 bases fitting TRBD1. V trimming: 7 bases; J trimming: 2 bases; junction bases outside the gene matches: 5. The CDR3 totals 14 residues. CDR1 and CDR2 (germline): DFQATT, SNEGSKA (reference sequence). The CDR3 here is CSVPGQGNTGELFF. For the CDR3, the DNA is TGCAGTGTCCCGGGACAGGGCAACACCGGGGAGCTGTTTTTT.

The CDR3 DNA reads as TGTGCCAGCAGTGCAACGGACAGGGGGCCCTACAATGAGCAGTTCTTC. Translating it yields CASSATDRGPYNEQFF. J is TRBJ2-1 and V is TRBV7-9, with 11 nucleotides matching TRBD1. This CDR3 is built from 16 residues. The V and J ends lost 6 bases and 2 bases, in that order; junction bases with no gene match: 6. Per the germline V gene, CDR1 is SEHNR and CDR2 is FQNEAQ (reference sequence). Based on the CDR3 plus reference TRBV7-9 and TRBJ2-1, the full variable domain is DTGVSQNPRHKITKRGQNVTFRCDPISEHNRLYWYRQTLGQGPEFLTYFQNEAQLEKSRLLSDRFSAERPKGSFSTLEIQRTEQGDSAMYLCASSATDRGPYNEQFFGPGTRLTVL.

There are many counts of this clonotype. CDR3 region: CASNPQLASRETRYTF. CDR3 bases: TGTGCCAGTAACCCCCAATTGGCCAGCCGCGAGACTCGCTACACCTTC. The V gene is TRBV19, the J gene TRBJ1-2; D is uncertain. The CDR3 spans 16 residues. V gave up 7 bases and J gave up 9 bases, with 27 bases separating them. CDR1 and CDR2 (germline): LNHDA, SQIVND (reference sequence).

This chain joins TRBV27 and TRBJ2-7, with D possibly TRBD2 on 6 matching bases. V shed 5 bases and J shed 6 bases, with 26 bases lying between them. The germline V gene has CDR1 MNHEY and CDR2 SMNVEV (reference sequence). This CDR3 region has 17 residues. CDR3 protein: CASSHESRLDPGGEQYF. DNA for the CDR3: TGTGCCAGCAGTCATGAGTCCAGGCTTGATCCCGGGGGCGAGCAGTACTTC.

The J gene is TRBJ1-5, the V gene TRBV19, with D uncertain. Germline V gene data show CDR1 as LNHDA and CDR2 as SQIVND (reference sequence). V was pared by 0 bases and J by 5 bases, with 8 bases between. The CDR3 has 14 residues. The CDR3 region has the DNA TGTGCCAGTAGTATAGATCTATGGGATCAGCCCCAGCATTTT. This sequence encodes CASSIDLWDQPQHF. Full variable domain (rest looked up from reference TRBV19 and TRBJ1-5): DGGITQSPKYLFRKEGQNVTLSCEQNLNHDAMYWYRQDPGQGLRLIYYSQIVNDFQKGDIAEGYSVSREKKESFPLTVTSAQKNPTAFYLCASSIDLWDQPQHFGDGTRLSIL.